These 9 T cell receptor beta chains were all obtained from the same sample, sequenced in a study of T cell responses to AZD1222 COVID-19 vaccine. Using immunoSEQ multiplex PCR, the repertoire was profiled, and TCRdb retains in-frame clones only, with some absent. Altogether around 120,000 clones are present, 87% being singletons, with the ten largest covering under 3%. The source was peripheral blood, collected 28 days after the second AZD1222 dose. These receptors were obtained from an adult who received the AZD1222 COVID-19 vaccine.

The gene calls are TRBV6-5 and TRBJ1-2; D gene uncertain. The germline V and J ends were trimmed by 0 bases and 8 bases, with 13 bases remaining between them. Looked up from germline, CDR1 is MNHEY and CDR2 is SVGAGI. The CDR3 extends over 14 amino acids. CDR3 sequence: CASSYSPREAGYTF. CDR3 bases: TGTGCCAGCAGTTACTCGCCCCGGGAGGCAGGCTACACCTTC.

This chain uses TRBV27 with TRBJ1-6; 8 bases are a match to TRBD1. Germline V gives CDR1 MNHEY, CDR2 SMNVEV (reference sequence). V shed 5 bases, J shed 8 bases, and the junction held 11 bases outside the gene matches. This CDR3 spans 16 amino acids. The CDR3: CASSPLGQGGDSPLHF. The CDR3 DNA reads TGTGCCAGCAGTCCTTTAGGACAGGGTGGAGATTCACCCCTCCACTTT.

The rearrangement joins TRBV28 to TRBJ1-1; possibly TRBD1 for D (5 bases). Germline V gene data show CDR1 as MDHEN and CDR2 as SYDVKM. This CDR3 contains 14 residues. V lost 6 bases and J 4 bases, leaving 15 bases between the germline ends. The CDR3 bases are TGTGCCAGCAGGTACCGGGACCGAGGCACTGAAGCTTTCTTT. Its protein product is CASRYRDRGTEAFF.

The V call is TRBV7-2, the J call TRBJ1-2; 10 nucleotides match TRBD1. V gave up 0 bases and J gave up 6 bases; unmatched junction bases: 7. The CDR3 is 16 residues long. CDR1 is SGHTA, CDR2 FQGNSA, per germline. The CDR3 coding sequence is TGTGCCAGCAGCTTAGCAGACTCCGGGACAGGGGATGGCTACACCTTC. It encodes CASSLADSGTGDGYTF.

The chain links TRBV27 to TRBJ1-4; D possibly corresponds to TRBD1 (6 bases). Germline loops: CDR1 MNHEY, CDR2 SMNVEV (reference sequence). The length of the CDR3 is 14 residues. V was pared by 5 bases and J by 8 bases, with 15 bases between. This CDR3 reads CASSRGASREKLFF. The CDR3 bases are TGTGCCAGCAGTAGGGGGGCCAGTCGCGAAAAACTGTTTTTT.

The chain links TRBV5-6 to TRBJ1-2, with D unresolved. CDR3 length equals 15 residues. CDR1 is SGHDT, CDR2 YYEEEE, per germline. Trimming cost V 4 bases and J 4 bases, with 17 bases left between them. The CDR3 DNA is TGTGCCAGCAGCCCAGACGTGGGGTTGGGCTATGGCTACACCTTC. It is translated as CASSPDVGLGYGYTF. The variable domain in full, completed from reference TRBV5-6 and TRBJ1-2, reads DAGVTQSPTHLIKTRGQQVTLRCSPKSGHDTVSWYQQALGQGPQFIFQYYEEEERQRGNFPDRFSGHQFPNYSSELNVNALLLGDSALYLCASSPDVGLGYGYTFGSGTRLTVV.

This clone occurred once. The genes are TRBV7-2 and TRBJ2-7, with D unresolved. CDR3 length: 11 amino acids. Trimming took 2 bases from V and 3 from J, leaving 2 bases between them. Germline CDR1 is SGHTA and CDR2 is FQGNSA. Here the CDR3 DNA reads TGTGCCAGCAGCTTATTCTACGAGCAGTACTTC. This encodes CASSLFYEQYF.

This chain links TRBV7-9 with TRBJ1-2; D gene uncertain. The CDR3 runs to 14 residues. Germline V gene lookup returns CDR1 SEHNR and CDR2 FQNEAQ (reference sequence). V shed 4 bases and J shed 0 bases, with 9 bases lying between them. The CDR3 loop is CASSWRGTNYGYTF. In DNA form, the CDR3 reads TGTGCCAGCAGCTGGCGAGGTACTAACTATGGCTACACCTTC. The variable domain in full, with the rest retrieved from reference TRBV7-9 and TRBJ1-2, is DTGVSQNPRHKITKRGQNVTFRCDPISEHNRLYWYRQTLGQGPEFLTYFQNEAQLEKSRLLSDRFSAERPKGSFSTLEIQRTEQGDSAMYLCASSWRGTNYGYTFGSGTRLTVV.

The chain uses TRBV30 and TRBJ2-1, with 8 nucleotides matching TRBD2. Germline CDR1 reads GTSNPN; CDR2 reads SVGIG (reference sequence). The CDR3 is 11 residues long. V was clipped by 5 bases and J by 10 bases; unmatched bases: 4. The CDR3, as DNA: TGTGCCTGGGATCGCGGGGGGGAGCAGTTCTTC. It yields the protein CAWDRGGEQFF.